The rows below give T cell receptor beta chains drawn from one sample of a study of response to subunit inactivated influenza vaccine. TCRdb fed the RT-PCR reads into MiXCR, producing one record per CDR3 protein. Of fewer than 800,000 distinct CDR3 sequences listed, approximately 15% are singletons. This sample comprised PBMCs from blood, obtained less than 13 days after vaccination. All receptors come from a man between 50 and 59 years old who received an inactivated influenza vaccine. Each CDR3 is given with its conserved first and last residue. D genes are given only for firm matches. Only some rows state a clone size, as once, few, many or a class for expanded clones.

V gene,clone size,J gene,D gene,CDR3 DNA,CDR3 protein
TRBV20-1,NA,TRBJ2-3,TRBD1,TGCAGTGCCCATCACCCGGGACAGGGGGCAGATACGCAGTATTTT,CSAHHPGQGADTQYF
TRBV20-1,few,TRBJ2-7,NA,TGCAGTGCTAGTTTACAGGATTACGAGCAGTACTTC,CSASLQDYEQYF
TRBV13,few,TRBJ2-1,TRBD2,TGTGCCAGCAGCTTAGCCTGGACTAGCGGGACCTACAATGAGCAGTTCTTC,CASSLAWTSGTYNEQFF
TRBV11-2,NA,TRBJ1-3,NA,TGTGCCAGCAGCTTAGCCGGGAAGATGGTTGGAAACACCATATATTTT,CASSLAGKMVGNTIYF
TRBV7-2,many,TRBJ1-2,TRBD1,TGTGCCAGCAGCCCAGGGGGGGACAGCTATGGCTACACCTTC,CASSPGGDSYGYTF
TRBV9,NA,TRBJ1-6,TRBD1,TGTGCCAGCAGCGTAGAAGGCAGGGGGAATTCACCCCTCCACTTT,CASSVEGRGNSPLHF
TRBV12-3/TRBV12-4,NA,TRBJ2-1,TRBD2,TGTGCCAGCACTCGGGGGGGCGCGGGACTTGAGCAGTTCTTC,CASTRGGAGLEQFF
TRBV18,many,TRBJ2-1,TRBD1,TGTGCCAGCTCACCTTCAGGGGGTGATGAGCAGTTCTTC,CASSPSGGDEQFF
TRBV4-1,NA,TRBJ1-5,TRBD1,TGCGCCAGCCGGGACAGATTGAATAGCAATCAGCCCCAGCATTTT,CASRDRLNSNQPQHF
TRBV25-1,NA,TRBJ2-7,TRBD2,TGTGCCAGCAGTGAATACCGGACTAGCGGGAGGGCCTTGCTCCACGAGCAGTACTTC,CASSEYRTSGRALLHEQYF
TRBV24-1,NA,TRBJ2-7,NA,TGTGCCACCAGTGATTTGACCACGGAGCAGTACTTC,CATSDLTTEQYF
TRBV3-1,NA,TRBJ2-7,TRBD2,TGTGCCAGCAGCCAGACGGGACTAGCGGGGACCCACGAGCAGTACTTC,CASSQTGLAGTHEQYF
TRBV7-2,NA,TRBJ2-1,NA,TGTGCCAGCAGCCCTGGGTCGGACAATGAGCAGTTCTTC,CASSPGSDNEQFF
TRBV30,NA,TRBJ2-5,TRBD1,TGTGCCTGGAGTTCAGGGGGCTTTAGGGAGACCCAGTACTTC,CAWSSGGFRETQYF
TRBV5-4,NA,TRBJ1-2,NA,TGTGCCAGCAGCTTGGCTCTGCCAGCCTCTGGCTACACCTTC,CASSLALPASGYTF
TRBV12-5,few,TRBJ2-1,TRBD1,TGTGCTAGTGGTTTGATGACAGGGGCCACCTACAATGAGCAGTTCTTC,CASGLMTGATYNEQFF
TRBV2,few,TRBJ2-1,NA,TGTGCCAGCAATCCGGGCCAGGGGTACAATGAGCAGTTCTTC,CASNPGQGYNEQFF
TRBV6-2/TRBV6-3,few,TRBJ2-5,TRBD2,TGTGCCAGCAGCCGAGGACTAGTCGGGGAGACCCAGTACTTC,CASSRGLVGETQYF
TRBV24-1,NA,TRBJ1-2,NA,TGTGCCACCAGTGAACGGGCTCTTAACTATGGCTACACCTTC,CATSERALNYGYTF
TRBV19,NA,TRBJ2-1,NA,TGTGCCAGTAGTATCGATGGTTTCAATGAGCAGTTCTTC,CASSIDGFNEQFF
TRBV28,NA,TRBJ2-1,TRBD2,TGTGCCAGCAGTTTAGGAGGGCGGGGGGTATACAATGAGCAGTTCTTC,CASSLGGRGVYNEQFF
TRBV12-3/TRBV12-4,few,TRBJ2-7,TRBD1,TGTGCCAGCAGTTCCTCCGGGACAGGGGTCGAGCAGTACTTC,CASSSSGTGVEQYF
TRBV7-2,NA,TRBJ2-5,NA,TGTGCCAGCAGCTTAGGCCCGCAGGGGTTGAAGACCCAGTACTTC,CASSLGPQGLKTQYF
TRBV6-2/TRBV6-3,few,TRBJ1-1,NA,TGTGCCAGCAGTGTCCGGCACCGAGGGACTGAAGCTTTCTTT,CASSVRHRGTEAFF
TRBV11-2,NA,TRBJ2-4,TRBD2,TGTGCCAGCAGCTTAGGACCTGGGGGGGGTGTGGGCAAAAACATTCAGTACTTC,CASSLGPGGGVGKNIQYF
TRBV15,NA,TRBJ2-4,NA,TGTGCCACCAGCAGAGGGGGGGTGCTAGCCAAAAACATTCAGTACTTC,CATSRGGVLAKNIQYF
TRBV28,few,TRBJ2-1,NA,TGTGCCAGCAGTTTAAAAGCCCTCTACAATGAGCAGTTCTTC,CASSLKALYNEQFF
TRBV28,many,TRBJ2-7,TRBD1,TGTGCCAGCAGATGGGGACAGGCGTCCTACGAGCAGTACTTC,CASRWGQASYEQYF
TRBV12-3/TRBV12-4,few,TRBJ1-4,NA,TGTGCCAGCAGTTTCGACGCCGTTATACTGTTTTTT,CASSFDAVILFF
TRBV5-1,many,TRBJ1-1,NA,TGCGCCAGCAGCTTGGAAAGCACTGAAGCTTTCTTT,CASSLESTEAFF
TRBV5-1,NA,TRBJ2-2,TRBD2,TGCGCCAGCTTTAGCGGGAGTATGGCCGGGGAGCTGTTTTTT,CASFSGSMAGELFF
TRBV7-2,NA,TRBJ2-7,TRBD2,TGTGCCAGCAGCTTTCGAGCGGGAGAGACCTACGAGCAGTACTTC,CASSFRAGETYEQYF
TRBV2,NA,TRBJ2-5,NA,TGTGCCAGCAGCGGTAGTCTTGTGTCTTTCCAAGAGACCCAGTACTTC,CASSGSLVSFQETQYF
TRBV7-3,NA,TRBJ2-5,NA,TGTGCCAGCAGCCCGACTACCGCCCAGACCCAGTACTTC,CASSPTTAQTQYF
TRBV24-1,few,TRBJ1-1,NA,TGTGCCACCAGTGAAGGTCGGGACACTGAAGCTTTCTTT,CATSEGRDTEAFF
TRBV20-1,NA,TRBJ2-4,NA,TGCAGTGCTAGAGATAACGGGGAGGCGGAATTTCAGTACTTC,CSARDNGEAEFQYF
TRBV29-1,few,TRBJ2-7,NA,TGCAGCGCAACCAAGGAATCGTTCGGCGAGCAGTACTTC,CSATKESFGEQYF
TRBV12-3/TRBV12-4,NA,TRBJ2-1,NA,TGTGCCAGCAGGGCCCCCACCTACAATGAGCAGTTCTTC,CASRAPTYNEQFF
TRBV2,NA,TRBJ1-1,NA,TGTGCCAGCAGTGAGCACCGGGGCGCGAGGGTGAACACTGAAGCTTTCTTT,CASSEHRGARVNTEAFF
TRBV10-3,NA,TRBJ2-7,TRBD2,TGTGCCATCAGTCGGGCCGGGAGGTCCTACGAGCAGTACTTC,CAISRAGRSYEQYF
TRBV7-2,many,TRBJ2-7,TRBD1,TGTGCCAGCAGCCTTTGGGACAGGGGGTACTACGAGCAGTACTTC,CASSLWDRGYYEQYF
TRBV24-1,few,TRBJ2-5,TRBD2,TGTGCCACCAGTGATTTGGGGACTAGCGGGAGTGAGACCCAGTACTTC,CATSDLGTSGSETQYF
TRBV3-1,NA,TRBJ2-5,TRBD2,TGTGCCAGCAGTCGGACTAGCGGGGGGTTCCAAGAGACCCAGTACTTC,CASSRTSGGFQETQYF
TRBV29-1,NA,TRBJ2-1,NA,TGCAGCGTTGATAGGATGACTAGTAGGCAGTTCTTC,CSVDRMTSRQFF
TRBV7-2,few,TRBJ2-7,NA,TGTGCCAGCAGCTTAGCGTGGGGGGACTACGAGCAGTACTTC,CASSLAWGDYEQYF
TRBV6-2/TRBV6-3,few,TRBJ2-7,TRBD1,TGTGCCAGCATTCGCGGGACAGGGAACTACGAGCAGTACTTC,CASIRGTGNYEQYF
TRBV5-6,NA,TRBJ1-3,TRBD1,TGTGCCAGCAGCTTGGCGGGACAGTCCTCTGGAAACACCATATATTTT,CASSLAGQSSGNTIYF
TRBV6-1,NA,TRBJ2-2,TRBD2,TGTGCCAGCAGCGAACTAGCGGACACCGGGGAGCTGTTTTTT,CASSELADTGELFF
TRBV7-2,NA,TRBJ1-1,NA,TGTGCCAGCAGCTTAGCCCGGCAGGAAGCTTTCTTT,CASSLARQEAFF
TRBV28,many,TRBJ2-7,TRBD2,TGTGCCAGCAGTTTGGTAGCGGGCGAGCAGTACTTC,CASSLVAGEQYF
TRBV5-1,few,TRBJ2-1,TRBD2,TGCGCCAGCAGCTTGGAAGAACGTCTAGCGGGACCCAATGAGCAGTTCTTC,CASSLEERLAGPNEQFF
TRBV5-1,many,TRBJ1-4,NA,TGCGCCAGCAGCTTGGGACAGATTTCAACTAATGAAAAACTGTTTTTT,CASSLGQISTNEKLFF
TRBV4-2,NA,TRBJ2-7,NA,TGTGCCAGCAGCCAAGGGCAGTTCTACGAGCAGTACTTC,CASSQGQFYEQYF
TRBV4-2,many,TRBJ2-5,TRBD2,TGTGCCAGCAGCTCGGGCGGGGAGGGGCGAGAGACCCAGTACTTC,CASSSGGEGRETQYF
TRBV7-6,NA,TRBJ2-5,TRBD2,TGTGCCAGCAGCTTAGTTTCAGCGGGAGGAGGAGAGACCCAGTACTTC,CASSLVSAGGGETQYF